These T cell receptor beta chains were read from a single sample in a study of T cells after yellow fever vaccination. TCRdb re-called the 5' RACE reads through MiXCR, storing one row per CDR3 protein. The sample has approximately 340,000 distinct CDR3 sequences; over 8% are singletons. Specimen: PBMCs, collected on the day of the first yellow fever vaccination. The source is a man aged 18-30 years who received the YFV17D yellow fever vaccine. Each CDR3 is given with its conserved first and last residue. The D gene is left open where the match is weak. Clone size, where shown, is once, few, many, or a class for clones that have expanded.

j_call	clone_size	v_call	d_call	cdr3_nt	cdr3_aa
TRBJ2-5	NA	TRBV5-1	NA	TGCGCCAGCAGCTTGCAGGGGTCACAAGAGACCCAGTACTTC	CASSLQGSQETQYF
TRBJ1-4	NA	TRBV15	NA	TGTGCCACCAGCAGAGTTTCCGGGGGGCTTAATGAAAAACTGTTTTTT	CATSRVSGGLNEKLFF
TRBJ2-1	NA	TRBV6-2/TRBV6-3	TRBD2	TGTGCCAGCAGGCGACTAGCCGGAGGTGAGCAGTTCTTC	CASRRLAGGEQFF
TRBJ2-1	few	TRBV27	NA	TGTGCCAGCAGTTTAGGGGGCGACAGATACAATGAGCAGTTCTTC	CASSLGGDRYNEQFF
TRBJ1-1	NA	TRBV6-2/TRBV6-3	NA	TGTGCCAGCCTCGGGACGGTGAACACTGAAGCTTTCTTT	CASLGTVNTEAFF
TRBJ2-1	NA	TRBV7-9	NA	TGTGCCAGCAGCTTAGAAGGGGGATACAATGAGCAGTTCTTC	CASSLEGGYNEQFF
TRBJ1-3	few	TRBV10-3	NA	TGTGCCATCAGTCCCGCGGGCTACTCTGGAAACACCATATATTTT	CAISPAGYSGNTIYF
TRBJ1-2	NA	TRBV7-6	NA	TGTGCCAGCAGCTCATCCACAGGGTCTGGCTACACCTTC	CASSSSTGSGYTF
TRBJ1-2	NA	TRBV5-8	NA	TGTGCCAGCGAACCCCGGACGGCCAACTATGGCTACACCTTC	CASEPRTANYGYTF
TRBJ1-1	NA	TRBV15	NA	TGTGCCACCAGCAGAGAAGCGGGGGGACACACTGAAGCTTTCTTT	CATSREAGGHTEAFF
TRBJ2-3	few	TRBV6-1	NA	TGTGCCAGCAGTGGAGACTGGAGCCGACAGTCAGATACGCAGTATTTT	CASSGDWSRQSDTQYF
TRBJ2-7	few	TRBV5-4	NA	TGTGCCAGCAGTGTACCCCGTGGGGCAACCTACGAGCAGTACTTC	CASSVPRGATYEQYF
TRBJ2-1	many	TRBV7-2	NA	TGTGCCAGCAGCATGGGTGCGGGCAGTGAGCAGTTCTTC	CASSMGAGSEQFF
TRBJ2-2	few	TRBV11-2	NA	TGTGCCAGCAGCCCCCGGACCTTGAACACCGGGGAGCTGTTTTTT	CASSPRTLNTGELFF
TRBJ2-7	NA	TRBV7-2	TRBD2	TGTGCCAGCAGGAAAGGACTAGCGGGGGCCTACGAGCAGTACTTC	CASRKGLAGAYEQYF
TRBJ1-4	few	TRBV19	NA	TGTGCCAGTCAAGGGGCAGCAACTAATGAAAAACTGTTTTTT	CASQGAATNEKLFF
TRBJ2-5	NA	TRBV6-5	TRBD2	TGTGCCAGCAGTTCGACTAGCGGGGACCAAGAGACCCAGTACTTC	CASSSTSGDQETQYF
TRBJ2-1	NA	TRBV20-1	NA	TGCAGTGCTAGCGCGCAGGGGACCAACAAAAGGGAGCAGTTCTTC	CSASAQGTNKREQFF
TRBJ2-5	NA	TRBV13	NA	TGTGCCAGCAGCCCCACCCCCATGCACAGGGAGGAGACCCAGTACTTC	CASSPTPMHREETQYF
TRBJ2-3	NA	TRBV12-3/TRBV12-4	TRBD1	TGTGCCAGCAGGCCGGGACAGGGGGGGTCAGATACGCAGTATTTT	CASRPGQGGSDTQYF
TRBJ1-3	many	TRBV7-2	TRBD1	TGTGCCAGCAGCGCCGGGACAGGGGCCTTCTCTGGAAACACCATATATTTT	CASSAGTGAFSGNTIYF
TRBJ2-1	NA	TRBV28	NA	TGTGCCAGCAGGGAGACAGAACCCAACAATGAGCAGTTCTTC	CASRETEPNNEQFF
TRBJ2-7	few	TRBV28	TRBD2	TGTGCCAGCAGTCCGGGGGGAGCGGGGCGCTACGAGCAGTACTTC	CASSPGGAGRYEQYF
TRBJ1-4	few	TRBV3-1	NA	TGTGCCACCAGCCCCCAAGGCGACGAAAAACTGTTTTTT	CATSPQGDEKLFF
TRBJ1-2	NA	TRBV6-1	TRBD1	TGTGCCAGCAGCCTACCCCGGGACAGGGGATATGGCTACACCTTC	CASSLPRDRGYGYTF
TRBJ2-1	few	TRBV11-2	TRBD1	TGTGCCAGCAGCTCCACTTGGGCTAGGACAGGGCTATACAATGAGCAGTTCTTC	CASSSTWARTGLYNEQFF
TRBJ1-1	many	TRBV7-3	NA	TGTGCCAGCAGCTTGAATGTGGGGAACACTGAAGCTTTCTTT	CASSLNVGNTEAFF
TRBJ1-1	few	TRBV4-3	TRBD1	TGCGCCAGCAGCCGCGCCGGGACAGGGAGGGGGCTCGCTGAAGCTTTCTTT	CASSRAGTGRGLAEAFF
TRBJ1-1	many	TRBV6-5	NA	TGTGCCAGCAGTTACTCCCAATGGGGTAACACTGAAGCTTTCTTT	CASSYSQWGNTEAFF
TRBJ2-1	many	TRBV3-1	TRBD2	TGTGCCAGCAGCCAAGAATCACGGGGGGGTGACGATGAGCAGTTCTTC	CASSQESRGGDDEQFF
TRBJ1-4	NA	TRBV5-4	NA	TGTGCCAGCAGCTTGGGAGGGGCCTCTAATGAAAAACTGTTTTTT	CASSLGGASNEKLFF
TRBJ2-1	few	TRBV20-1	NA	TGCAGTGCTAGAGGTCAAATGGTGGGCGAGCAGTTCTTC	CSARGQMVGEQFF
TRBJ1-1	many	TRBV10-3	NA	TGTGCCATCAATTTTCAGGGCGGCACTGAAGCTTTCTTT	CAINFQGGTEAFF
TRBJ1-5	few	TRBV20-1	NA	TGCAGTGCTAGAACTGGCCCCCGGGGTAGCAATCAGCCCCAGCATTTT	CSARTGPRGSNQPQHF
TRBJ2-7	many	TRBV7-2	NA	TGTGCCAGCAGCTCGCAGGGAGACAGATCTCCGTACTTC	CASSSQGDRSPYF
TRBJ1-2	NA	TRBV6-1	NA	TGTGCCAGCAGTGTTACAGGGAAGGGTGTCTATGGCTACACCTTC	CASSVTGKGVYGYTF
TRBJ1-2	NA	TRBV30	NA	TGTGCCTGGAGTGTAGGACAGCTCTATGGCTACACCTTC	CAWSVGQLYGYTF
TRBJ1-1	few	TRBV29-1	NA	TGCAGCGTTGAAGATAGGGCTGTTGAAGCTTTCTTT	CSVEDRAVEAFF
TRBJ2-2	few	TRBV6-2/TRBV6-3	TRBD1	TGTGCCAGCAGTACACTTGGGACAGGGGGCATCGGGGAGCTGTTTTTT	CASSTLGTGGIGELFF
TRBJ1-4	NA	TRBV12-3/TRBV12-4	TRBD1	TGTGCCAGCAGGCCTGGACAGGGTGGTGAAAAACTGTTTTTT	CASRPGQGGEKLFF
TRBJ2-2	many	TRBV4-3	NA	TGCGCCAGCAGCCAAGATCTGTTGCAGTTCACCGGGGGGGAGCTGTTTTTT	CASSQDLLQFTGGELFF